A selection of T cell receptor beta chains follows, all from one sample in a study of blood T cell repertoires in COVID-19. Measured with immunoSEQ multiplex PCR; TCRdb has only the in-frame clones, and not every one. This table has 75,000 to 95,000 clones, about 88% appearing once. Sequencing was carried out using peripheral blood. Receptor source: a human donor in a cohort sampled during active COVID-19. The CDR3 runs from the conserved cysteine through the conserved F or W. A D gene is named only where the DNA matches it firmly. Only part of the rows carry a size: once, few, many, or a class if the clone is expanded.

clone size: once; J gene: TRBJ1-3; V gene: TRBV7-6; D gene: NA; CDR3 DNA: TGTGCCAGCAGAGGGGGGGGACCGAGCTCTGGAAACACCATATATTTT; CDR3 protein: CASRGGGPSSGNTIYF
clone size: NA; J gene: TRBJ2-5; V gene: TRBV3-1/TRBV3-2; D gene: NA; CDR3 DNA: TGTGCCAGCAGCGCGTTAGAGACCCAGTACTTC; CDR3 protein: CASSALETQYF
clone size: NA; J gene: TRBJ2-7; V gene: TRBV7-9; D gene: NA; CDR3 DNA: TGTGCCAGCAGCTTCGAAACGGGATCCTACGAGCAGTACTTC; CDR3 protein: CASSFETGSYEQYF
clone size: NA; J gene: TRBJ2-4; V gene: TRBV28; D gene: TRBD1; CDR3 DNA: TGTGCCAGCAGTTTGCGTCCGGGACAGACTATAGCCAAAAACATTCAGTACTTC; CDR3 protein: CASSLRPGQTIAKNIQYF
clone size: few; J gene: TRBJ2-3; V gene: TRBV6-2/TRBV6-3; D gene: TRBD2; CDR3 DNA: TGTGCCAGCAGTTCCGGACTAGCGGGAGGGTCGGATACGCAGTATTTT; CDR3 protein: CASSSGLAGGSDTQYF
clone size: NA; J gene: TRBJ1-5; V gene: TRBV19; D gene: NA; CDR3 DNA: TGTGCCAGTAGTATAGTAGGAGTGCAGTATAGCAATCAGCCCCAGCATTTT; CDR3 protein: CASSIVGVQYSNQPQHF
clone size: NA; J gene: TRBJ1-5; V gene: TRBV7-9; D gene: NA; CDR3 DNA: TGTGCCAGCACCAGCCAGGATCAGCCCCAGCATTTT; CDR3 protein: CASTSQDQPQHF
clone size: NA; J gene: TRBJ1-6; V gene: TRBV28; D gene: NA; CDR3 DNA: TGTGCCAGCAGTTTAGGCGTAGCTTCACCCCTCCACTTT; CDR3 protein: CASSLGVASPLHF
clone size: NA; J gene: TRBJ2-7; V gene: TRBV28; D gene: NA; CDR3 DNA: TGTGCCAGTAATTCAGGGGCTTTCGGGGAGCAGTACTTC; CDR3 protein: CASNSGAFGEQYF
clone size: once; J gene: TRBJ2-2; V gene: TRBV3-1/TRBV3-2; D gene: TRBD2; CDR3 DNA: TGTGCCAGCAGCCAAGGTTGGACTAGTGGCACCGGGGAGCTGTTTTTT; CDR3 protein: CASSQGWTSGTGELFF
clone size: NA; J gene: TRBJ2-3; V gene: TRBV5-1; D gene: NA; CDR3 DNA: TGCGCCAGCCTAGGGGAATGGGGCACAGATACGCAGTATTTT; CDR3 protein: CASLGEWGTDTQYF
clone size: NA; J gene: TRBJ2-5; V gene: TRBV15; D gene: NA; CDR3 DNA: TGTGCCACCAGCAGAGATATGGGAGGCCAAGAGACCCAGTACTTC; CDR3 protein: CATSRDMGGQETQYF
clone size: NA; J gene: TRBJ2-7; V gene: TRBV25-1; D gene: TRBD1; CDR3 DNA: TGTGCCAGCAGTGAGACAGGGTCGTACTCCTACGAGCAGTACTTC; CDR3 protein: CASSETGSYSYEQYF
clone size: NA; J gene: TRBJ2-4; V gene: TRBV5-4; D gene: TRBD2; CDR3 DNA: TGTGCCAGCAGCTTGGGTGGGATAGCGGGAGCCAAAAACATTCAGTACTTC; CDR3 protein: CASSLGGIAGAKNIQYF
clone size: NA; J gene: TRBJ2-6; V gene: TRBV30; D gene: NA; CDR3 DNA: TGTGCCTGCGGGACGGGACTCCTCAACGGGGCCAACGTCCTGACTTTC; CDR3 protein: CACGTGLLNGANVLTF
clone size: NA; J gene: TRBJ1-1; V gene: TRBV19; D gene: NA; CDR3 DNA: TGTGCCAGTAGTATCGTATCGGGGGGGGTGAACACTGAAGCTTTCTTT; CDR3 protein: CASSIVSGGVNTEAFF
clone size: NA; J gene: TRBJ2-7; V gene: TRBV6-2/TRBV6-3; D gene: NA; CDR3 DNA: TGTGCCAGCAGTTATCTTCAGGGGACCTACGAGCAGTACTTC; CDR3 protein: CASSYLQGTYEQYF
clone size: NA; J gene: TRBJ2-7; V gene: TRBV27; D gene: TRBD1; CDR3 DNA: TGTGCCAGCACCACCACCGACAGGGGGCTCTACGAGCAGTACTTC; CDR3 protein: CASTTTDRGLYEQYF
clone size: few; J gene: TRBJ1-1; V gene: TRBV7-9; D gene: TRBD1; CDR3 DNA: TGTGCCAGCACTCCGGGACAGGGTTTTCAAAGGGGCACTGAAGCTTTCTTT; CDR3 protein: CASTPGQGFQRGTEAFF
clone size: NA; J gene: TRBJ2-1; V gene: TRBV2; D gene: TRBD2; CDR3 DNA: TGTGCCAGCAGTGACGCGACTAGCGGTAACAATGAGCAGTTCTTC; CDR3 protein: CASSDATSGNNEQFF
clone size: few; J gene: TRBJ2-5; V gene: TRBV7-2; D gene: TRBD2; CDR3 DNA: TGTGCCAGCAGCTCACTACTAGCGGGGGGATCAAAAGAGACCCAGTACTTC; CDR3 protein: CASSSLLAGGSKETQYF
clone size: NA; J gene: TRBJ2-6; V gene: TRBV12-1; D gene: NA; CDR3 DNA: TGTGCCACCGAAGGACTTATGCGCGGCCCTGCCCACTGTCCTGGGGCCAACGTCCTGACTTTC; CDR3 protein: CATEGLMRGPAHCPGANVLTF
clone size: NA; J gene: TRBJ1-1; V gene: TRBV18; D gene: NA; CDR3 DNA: TGTGCCAGCTCACAGGGACTGGACACTGAAGCTTTCTTT; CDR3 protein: CASSQGLDTEAFF
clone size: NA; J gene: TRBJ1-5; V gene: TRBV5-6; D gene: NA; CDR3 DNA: TGTGCCAGCAGCTTCGGTGGACTTCTCAATCAGCCCCAGCATTTT; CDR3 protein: CASSFGGLLNQPQHF
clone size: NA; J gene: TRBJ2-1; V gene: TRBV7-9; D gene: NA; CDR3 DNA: TGTGCCAGCAGCTTAAAGGGGGTCTCCTACAATGAGCAGTTCTTC; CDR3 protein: CASSLKGVSYNEQFF
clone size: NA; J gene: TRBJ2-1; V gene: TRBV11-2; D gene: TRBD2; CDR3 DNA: TGTGCCAGCAGCTTAGTATGGCGGGAGCCGGGGCAGTTCTTC; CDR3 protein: CASSLVWREPGQFF
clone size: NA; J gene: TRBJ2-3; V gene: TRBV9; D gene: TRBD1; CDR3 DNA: TGTGCCAGCAGCTTAAGGACAGGGGGCCTAGATACGCAGTATTTT; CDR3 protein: CASSLRTGGLDTQYF
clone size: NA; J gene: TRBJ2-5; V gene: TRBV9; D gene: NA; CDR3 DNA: TGTGCCAGCGCTAGGGGCGCCGGAGAGACCCAGTACTTC; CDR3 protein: CASARGAGETQYF
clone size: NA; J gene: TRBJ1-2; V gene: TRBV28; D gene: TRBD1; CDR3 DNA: TGTGCCAGCAGTCCCCTAAGAACAGGGGACTATGGCTACACCTTC; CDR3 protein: CASSPLRTGDYGYTF
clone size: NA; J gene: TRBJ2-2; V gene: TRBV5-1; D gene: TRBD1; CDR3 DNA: TGCGCCAGCCGCCCGACAGGGGACACCGGGGAGCTGTTTTTT; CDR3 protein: CASRPTGDTGELFF
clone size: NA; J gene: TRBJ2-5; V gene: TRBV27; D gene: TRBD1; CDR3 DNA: TGTGCCACCAGGGACAGGAGGTCCCAGTACTTC; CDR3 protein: CATRDRRSQYF
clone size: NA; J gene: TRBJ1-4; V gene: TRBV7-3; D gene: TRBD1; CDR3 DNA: TGTGCCAGCAGCCTGACAGGGAACGGAGAAAAACTGTTTTTT; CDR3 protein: CASSLTGNGEKLFF
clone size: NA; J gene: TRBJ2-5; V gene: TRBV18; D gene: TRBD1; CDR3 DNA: TGTGCCAGCTCACCGGGACAGGAAGAGACCCAGTACTTC; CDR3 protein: CASSPGQEETQYF
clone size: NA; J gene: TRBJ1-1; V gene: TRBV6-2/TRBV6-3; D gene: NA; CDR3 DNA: TGTGCCAGCAGTTATAATTCCCGGGGATTAGGCACTGAAGCTTTCTTT; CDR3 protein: CASSYNSRGLGTEAFF
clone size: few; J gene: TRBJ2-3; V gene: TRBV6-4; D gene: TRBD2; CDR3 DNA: TGTGCCAGCAGTGATCGGTCTAGCGGGGGGGCAGATACGCAGTATTTT; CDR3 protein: CASSDRSSGGADTQYF
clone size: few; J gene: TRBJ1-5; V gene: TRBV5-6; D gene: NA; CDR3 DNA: TGTGCCAGCAGCCTGAGAGGAAGCAATCAGCCCCAGCATTTT; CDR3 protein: CASSLRGSNQPQHF
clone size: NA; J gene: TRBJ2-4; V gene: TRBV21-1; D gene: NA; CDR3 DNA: TGTGCCAGCAGCAAAGGGTATAGCGGGGGGGGAGCCAAAAACATTCAGTACTTC; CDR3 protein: CASSKGYSGGGAKNIQYF
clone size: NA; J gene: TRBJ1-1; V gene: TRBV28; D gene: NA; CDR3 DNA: TGTGCCAGCAGCACCTGGGAGGGCGGAACTGAAGCTTTCTTT; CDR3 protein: CASSTWEGGTEAFF
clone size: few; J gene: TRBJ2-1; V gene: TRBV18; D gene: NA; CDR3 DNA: TGTGCCAGCTCACCAAGACTGGGGGGGGCTTCTCACAATGAGCAGTTCTTC; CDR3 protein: CASSPRLGGASHNEQFF
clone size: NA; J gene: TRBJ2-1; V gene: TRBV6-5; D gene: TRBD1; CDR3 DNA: TGTGCCAGCAGTTACCGGACAGGCTCCTACAATGAGCAGTTCTTC; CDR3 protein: CASSYRTGSYNEQFF
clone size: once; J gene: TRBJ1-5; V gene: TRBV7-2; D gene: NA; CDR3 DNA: TGTGCCAGCAGCCCTAATCGGGGTCAGCCCCAGCATTTT; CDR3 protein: CASSPNRGQPQHF
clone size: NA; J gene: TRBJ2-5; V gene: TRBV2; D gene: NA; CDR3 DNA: TGTGCCAGCAGTTGGCATGCTCAAGAGACCCAGTACTTC; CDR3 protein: CASSWHAQETQYF
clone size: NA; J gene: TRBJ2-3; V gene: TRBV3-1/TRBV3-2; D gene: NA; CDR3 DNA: TGTGCCAGCAGCCAAGATCCCACGGGGGGCACCACAGATACGCAGTATTTT; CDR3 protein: CASSQDPTGGTTDTQYF
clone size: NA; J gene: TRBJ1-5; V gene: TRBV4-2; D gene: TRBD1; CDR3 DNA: TGTGCCAGCAGCCAAGGGTGGGCGGGACAGGGTTATAGCAATCAGCCCCAGCATTTT; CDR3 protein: CASSQGWAGQGYSNQPQHF
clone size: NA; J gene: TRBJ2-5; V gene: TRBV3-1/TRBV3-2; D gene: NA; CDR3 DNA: TGTGCCAGCAGCCCCCCGGTCCGCCGTCAAGAGACCCAGTACTTC; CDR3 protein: CASSPPVRRQETQYF
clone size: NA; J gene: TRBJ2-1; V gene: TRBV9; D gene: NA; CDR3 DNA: TGTGCCAGCAGCGCCGTTAAGCGCAATGAGCAGTTCTTC; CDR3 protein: CASSAVKRNEQFF
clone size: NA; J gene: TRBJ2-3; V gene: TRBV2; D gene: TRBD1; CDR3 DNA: TGTGCCGGGGGGAGACAGGGGGTAGACACAGGGACGCAGTATTTT; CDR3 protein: CAGGRQGVDTGTQYF
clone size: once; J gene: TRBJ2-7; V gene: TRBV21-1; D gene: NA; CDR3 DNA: TGTGCCAGCAGCAAAGCGGGACTCCGCTACGAGCAGTACTTC; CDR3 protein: CASSKAGLRYEQYF
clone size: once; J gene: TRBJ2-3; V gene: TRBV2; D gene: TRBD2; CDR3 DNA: TGTGCCATCAGGACTAGCGGCAACACAGATACGCAGTATTTT; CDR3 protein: CAIRTSGNTDTQYF
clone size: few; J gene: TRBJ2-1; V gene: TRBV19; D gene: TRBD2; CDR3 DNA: TGTGCCAGTAGATTGGGACTAGCGGGGCCCCACAATGAGCAGTTCTTC; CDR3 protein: CASRLGLAGPHNEQFF
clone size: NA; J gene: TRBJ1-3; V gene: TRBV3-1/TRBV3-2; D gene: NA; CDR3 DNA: TGTGCCAGCAGCCTAGGACAGACTTACTCTGGAAACACCATATATTTT; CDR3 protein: CASSLGQTYSGNTIYF
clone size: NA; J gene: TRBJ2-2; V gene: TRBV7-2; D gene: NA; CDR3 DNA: TGTGCCAGCAGCTTAGCCGCGACGAACACCGGGGAGCTGTTTTTT; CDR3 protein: CASSLAATNTGELFF
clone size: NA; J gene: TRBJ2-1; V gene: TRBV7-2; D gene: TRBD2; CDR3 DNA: TGTGCCAGCAGCTTAGTAGGACTAGCTGGATATGAGCAGTTCTTC; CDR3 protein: CASSLVGLAGYEQFF
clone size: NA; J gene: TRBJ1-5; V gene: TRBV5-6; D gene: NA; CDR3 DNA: TGTGCCAGCAGCTTGGGTGCAGTTTTAAGCAATCAGCCCCAGCATTTT; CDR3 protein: CASSLGAVLSNQPQHF
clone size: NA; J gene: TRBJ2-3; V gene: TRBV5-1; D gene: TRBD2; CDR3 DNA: TGCGCCAGCAGCAAAAGCTCTCTAGCGGGAACCACAGATACGCAGTATTTT; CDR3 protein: CASSKSSLAGTTDTQYF